A selection of T cell receptor beta chains follows, all from one sample in a study of blood T cell repertoires in COVID-19. Generated by immunoSEQ multiplex PCR, the TCRdb table keeps only in-frame clones and is missing some. The table lists approximately 670,000 clones, more than 80% of them singletons, with over 0.2% in the top ten. Sequenced material: peripheral blood. Receptors were obtained from a woman under 30 with acute or convalescent COVID-19. The CDR3 runs from the conserved cysteine through the conserved F or W. A D gene is named only where the DNA matches it firmly. Clone sizes are given selectively: once, few, many, or a class where the clone is expanded.

j_call clone_size v_call d_call cdr3_aa
TRBJ2-7 . TRBV6-6 . CASSYSRSYEQYF
TRBJ1-1 . TRBV4-3 . CASSHPPGGLLNTEAFF
TRBJ2-3 . TRBV9 TRBD2 CASTLTSGGIDTQYF
TRBJ2-1 . TRBV7-2 TRBD1 CASSYTRTGKLEQFF
TRBJ2-7 . TRBV9 TRBD1 CASSPGTGDNEQYF
TRBJ1-1 . TRBV29-1 . CSVGGGRVNTEAFF
TRBJ1-2 . TRBV4-1 . CASSRARRDKGYTF
TRBJ2-3 once TRBV10-2 . CASSEGARDTQYF
TRBJ2-7 . TRBV12-5 TRBD1 CASGSNAGTEPYEQYF
TRBJ2-3 . TRBV5-1 TRBD2 CASSGGRTSGSTDTQYF
TRBJ1-2 . TRBV19 TRBD1 CASTDRGPSIGYGYTF
TRBJ1-1 once TRBV19 . CASSPPGTGNTEAFF
TRBJ1-2 . TRBV5-1 . CASSWNTGSLQGYTF
TRBJ2-1 . TRBV30 . CAWSQGMGMKNEQFF
TRBJ2-1 . TRBV24-1 TRBD1 CATRAPGQSYNEQFF
TRBJ1-5 few TRBV6-4 TRBD1 CASSQTGGNQPQHF
TRBJ2-1 . TRBV6-5 . CASRTEYNEQFF
TRBJ2-5 . TRBV5-5 TRBD2 CASSLAGRGGPETQYF
TRBJ1-3 . TRBV6-5 . CASTESISGNTIYF
TRBJ1-5 . TRBV4-1 TRBD1 CASSPGPGQEINQPQHF
TRBJ2-3 . TRBV7-2 TRBD2 CASSLMVAGGADTQYF
TRBJ2-5 once TRBV3-1/TRBV3-2 . CASSRGLQETQYF
TRBJ1-2 . TRBV27 . CASARGGAERRSGYTF
TRBJ2-3 once TRBV24-1 . CATSASGVATDTQYF
TRBJ2-2 . TRBV14 . CASSQFRHGELFF
TRBJ1-1 . TRBV5-1 . CASRQNTEAFF
TRBJ2-1 . TRBV27 . CASSPEFGGANEQFF
TRBJ2-7 . TRBV5-1 . CASSPPSSGWAYEQYF
TRBJ2-7 . TRBV5-5 . CASSLEWGGADHEQYF